These 10 T cell receptor beta chains originate from one sample sequenced in a study of T cells after yellow fever vaccination. MiXCR was run by TCRdb on the 5' RACE reads, yielding one entry per CDR3 protein. The data hold about 150,000 distinct CDR3 sequences, with approximately 6.6% observed a single time. Sequences were derived from CD4+ T cells sorted from PBMCs, sampled 10 days after the yellow fever booster vaccination. The receptors shown here come from a man younger than 45 who received the YFV17D yellow fever vaccine.

The table lists this clonotype with a few counts. This rearrangement joins TRBV4-3 to TRBJ2-6; 8 nucleotides match TRBD1. Unmatched junction bases numbered 3, after V lost 0 bases and J lost 2 bases. CDR1 LGHNA and CDR2 YSLEER come from the germline V gene. The CDR3 is made up of 17 amino acids. CDR3 DNA sequence: TGCGCCAGCAGCCAAGACCAGGGGGCGGCTGGGGCCAACGTCCTGACTTTC. Translating it yields CASSQDQGAAGANVLTF.

In its sample, this clonotype was seen many times. This chain uses TRBV28 with TRBJ2-3; 8 nucleotides align to TRBD1. CDR1 is MDHEN and CDR2 is SYDVKM in the germline V gene. This CDR3 region has 15 residues. The ends lost 5 bases at V and 5 bases at J; junction bases unmatched: 9. The CDR3 is CASSRTGTILDTQYF. In DNA, the CDR3 is TGTGCCAGCAGTCGGACAGGGACGATACTAGATACGCAGTATTTT.

At least ten counts were recorded for this clonotype. This chain links TRBV12-3 or TRBV12-4 with TRBJ2-5, with TRBD2 matching over 14 bases. The CDR3 is 15 amino acids. V trimming: 6 bases; J trimming: 7 bases; junction bases outside the gene matches: 7. CDR3 residues: CASSPGLAGAGTQYF. CDR3 in DNA: TGTGCCAGCAGCCCGGGACTAGCGGGAGCGGGGACCCAGTACTTC.

The V gene is TRBV20-1, the J gene TRBJ1-1; D might be TRBD1 (6 bases). The CDR3 is 14 residues long. The germline CDR1 and CDR2 sequences are DFQATT and SNEGSKA (reference sequence). Deletions cut 3 bases from V and 1 base from J, with 12 bases between. The CDR3 DNA is TGCAGTGCTAGGGCGGGACAAAAGAACACTGAAGCTTTCTTT. This encodes CSARAGQKNTEAFF.

This clonotype was recorded a few times. The V call is TRBV20-1, the J call TRBJ2-4; D gene unclear. V was shortened by 5 bases and J by 0 bases, with 14 bases between the two germline ends. Germline CDR1 and CDR2: DFQATT and SNEGSKA (reference sequence). This CDR3 region has 15 residues. The CDR3 region has the DNA TGCAGTGCTCCCCAGGAGTGGGGAGCCAAAAACATTCAGTACTTC. Its protein product is CSAPQEWGAKNIQYF.

A remark on this clonotype: A much larger clone differs by one base, so this may be a read error. The rearrangement joins TRBV4-3 to TRBJ2-2; TRBD2 is a possible D gene (6 bases). The CDR3 runs 17 residues. Germline V gives CDR1 LGHNA, CDR2 YSLEER. CDR3 nucleotide sequence: TGCGCCAGCAGCCCGGTGATACAGCGGGCGAACACCAGGGAGCTGTTTTTT. Translation gives CASSPVIQRANTRELFF.

V usage is TRBV20-1 and J usage is TRBJ2-7; 12 bases are a match to TRBD1. The V gene's germline CDR1 is DFQATT and CDR2 SNEGSKA (reference sequence). This CDR3 has 15 residues. J was trimmed by 4 bases and V by 4 bases; bases with no gene match: 8. CDR3 nucleotides: TGCAGTGCTATAGACCCGGGACAGGGGGCTTACGAGCAGTACTTC. It codes for CSAIDPGQGAYEQYF.

This clonotype was seen many times. V and J are TRBV12-3 or TRBV12-4 and TRBJ2-1; D might be TRBD2 (5 bases). Trimming removed 0 bases at V and 6 bases at J, with 6 bases between. The CDR3 runs 13 residues. CDR3: CASSLASVNEQFF. As DNA, the CDR3 is TGTGCCAGCAGTTTAGCTAGCGTCAATGAGCAGTTCTTC.

This clonotype has at least ten counts. The chain employs TRBV12-3 or TRBV12-4 and TRBJ1-1, with 10 bases fitting TRBD1. The junction had 1 base not matched to a gene; V was cut back by 2 bases and J by 4 bases. The CDR3 consists of 14 residues. CDR3 protein: CASSLRQGATEAFF. In DNA, the CDR3 is TGTGCCAGCAGTTTACGACAGGGGGCCACTGAAGCTTTCTTT.

This clonotype has a count of ten or more. The V call is TRBV5-6, the J call TRBJ2-1, with TRBD2 as a possible D gene (5 bases). Trimming left V 1 base short and J 7 bases short, with 15 bases between. Per the germline V gene, CDR1 is SGHDT and CDR2 is YYEEEE. The CDR3 contains 15 residues. CDR3 sequence (DNA): TGTGCCAGCAGCTTGCGCCTAGCCCCGGGGAATGAGCAGTTCTTC. Encoded protein: CASSLRLAPGNEQFF.